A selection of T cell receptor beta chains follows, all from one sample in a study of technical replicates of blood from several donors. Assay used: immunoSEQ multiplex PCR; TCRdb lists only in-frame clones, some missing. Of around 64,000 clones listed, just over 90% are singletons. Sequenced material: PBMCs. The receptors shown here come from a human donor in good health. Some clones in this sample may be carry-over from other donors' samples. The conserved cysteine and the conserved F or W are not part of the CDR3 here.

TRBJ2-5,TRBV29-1,SVDWGTEEETQY
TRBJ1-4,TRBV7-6,ASSLGGTVNEKLF
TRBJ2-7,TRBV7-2,ASSPESGGEQY
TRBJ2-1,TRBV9,ASSRPKEGGNEQF
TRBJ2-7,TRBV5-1,ASSSYVGDSYEQY
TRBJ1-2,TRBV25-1,ASSESDRAYGYT
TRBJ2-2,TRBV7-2,ASSLVGGELF
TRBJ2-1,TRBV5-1,ASSLSGQAYNEQF
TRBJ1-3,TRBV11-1,ASSSTGTGNTIY
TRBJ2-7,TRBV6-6,ASSLEQGGFYEQY
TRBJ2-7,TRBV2,ASRSGGPYEQY
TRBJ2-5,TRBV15,ATSSGLAGSGAETQY
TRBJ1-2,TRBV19,ASSQNSDYGYT
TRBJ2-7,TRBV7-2,ASSHSGVAGDREQY
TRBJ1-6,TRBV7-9,ASSLRQGEDSPLH
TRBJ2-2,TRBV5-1,ASNLLGGTNTGELF
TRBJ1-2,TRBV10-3,AISRGQTGSNYGYT
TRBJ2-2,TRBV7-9,ASSPGQAFGELF
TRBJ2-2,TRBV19,ASEVNRATGELF
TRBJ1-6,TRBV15,ATSNRDRGSSPLH
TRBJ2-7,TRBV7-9,ASSFIQWGSGRSSYEQY
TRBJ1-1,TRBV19,ASSIDPTGAHTEAF
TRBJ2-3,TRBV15,ATSRDLRLADTQY
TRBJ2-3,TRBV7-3,ASSLDQSTDTQY
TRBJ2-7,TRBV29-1,SVQGLAGSGGEQY
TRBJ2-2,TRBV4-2,ASSQAGDRGRAGELF
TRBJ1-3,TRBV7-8,ASSLARQSSGNTIY
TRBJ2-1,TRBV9,ASSVDSYNEQF
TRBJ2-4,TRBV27,ASSLGLAGGRAKNIQY
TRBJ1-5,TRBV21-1,ASSNNGQWPQH
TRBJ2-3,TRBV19,ASSRVLAGYTDTQY
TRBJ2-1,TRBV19,ASIGTSVNEQF
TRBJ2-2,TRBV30,AWSVLSGPLGTGELF
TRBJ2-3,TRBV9,ASSVEGASTDTQY
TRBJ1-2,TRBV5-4,ASSLGTTSNYGYT
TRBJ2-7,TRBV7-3,ASSLRPNGERGYEQY
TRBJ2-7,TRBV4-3,ASSQVAGFGYEQY
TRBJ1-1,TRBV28,ASSLMSGTGGTEAF
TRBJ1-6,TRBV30,AWGSHPGQFSPLH
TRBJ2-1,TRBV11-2,ASSPRGTGGIGNEQF
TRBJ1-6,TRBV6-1,ASSESQSNSPLH
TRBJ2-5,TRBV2,ASTSPTSGQETQY
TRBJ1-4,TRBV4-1,ASSQSGLDEKLF
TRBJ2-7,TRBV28,ASTAGGEQY
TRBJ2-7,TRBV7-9,ASSSRQGAKEQY
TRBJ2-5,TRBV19,ASTNRGGSTRETQY
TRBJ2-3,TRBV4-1,ASSQVADTQY
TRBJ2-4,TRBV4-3,ASSQDLAAGGQY
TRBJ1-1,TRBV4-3,ASSPLSRGGENTEAF
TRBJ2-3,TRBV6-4,ASSVTSGSTDTQY
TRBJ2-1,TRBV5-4,ASTPIGDNEQF
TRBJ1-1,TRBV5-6,ASTRRRGWTEAF
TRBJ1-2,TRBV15,ATSRDNGDGYT
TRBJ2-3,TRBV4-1,ASSQEGMRAGDTDTQY
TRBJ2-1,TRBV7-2,ASSFRNEQF
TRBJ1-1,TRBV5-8,ASSLGSGRLTNTEAF
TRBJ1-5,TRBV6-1,ASSGTYRDLQPQH